This is a list of T cell receptor beta chains from one sample in a study of CD8+CD57+ T cells in acquired aplastic anemia. MiXCR was run by TCRdb on the reads, yielding one entry per CDR3 protein. Of around 400,000 distinct CDR3 sequences detected, 65% to 80% appear once; the ten largest clones hold 3% to 4.5%. The material sequenced was sorted CD4+, CD8+, or CD8+CD57+ T cells (not recorded which) from PBMCs. Every receptor here comes from a human donor in good health, serving as a control. The CDR3 runs from the conserved cysteine through the conserved F or W. D genes are given only for firm matches. A row's size may be missing; if present it is once, few, many or a size class.

size	V	D	length	J	DNA	CDR3
NA	TRBV7-7	NA	14	TRBJ2-7	TGTGCCAGCAGCCGTGACCGAGGCTCAGACGAGACCCAGTTC	CASSRDRGSDETQF
NA	TRBV12-3/TRBV12-4	TRBD2	13	TRBJ2-1	TGTGCCACCCCGGGGGGGCGAAGCGATGAGCAGTTCTTC	CATPGGRSDEQFF
few	TRBV7-2	TRBD1	17	TRBJ1-1	TGTGCCATCTCCCCGGGGACAGGATTGCGGATGAACACTGAAGCTTTCTTT	CAISPGTGLRMNTEAFF
NA	TRBV29-1	NA	14	TRBJ1-2	TGCAGCGTTGCGCAGCGCTTAGGATACTATGGCTACACCTTC	CSVAQRLGYYGYTF
NA	TRBV6-5	TRBD1	16	TRBJ1-2	TGTGCCAGCAGTTACTCGCGGACAGGGGGCAACTATGGCTACACCTTC	CASSYSRTGGNYGYTF
many	TRBV7-8	NA	15	TRBJ1-1	TGTGCCAGCAGCGTGGGACAAGGCCTGAACACTGAAGCTTTCTTT	CASSVGQGLNTEAFF
many	TRBV15	TRBD1	16	TRBJ1-2	TGTGCCACCAGCAGAGGGGACAGGTACCTACACTATGGCTACACCTTC	CATSRGDRYLHYGYTF
NA	TRBV2	NA	15	TRBJ2-1	TGTGCCAGCAGTGCGGCCCTGGCGGAAGACAATGAGCAGTTCTTC	CASSAALAEDNEQFF
many	TRBV3-1	NA	14	TRBJ1-1	TGTGCCAGCAGCCAAGATGGTTTAGGCACTGAAGCTTTCTTT	CASSQDGLGTEAFF
many	TRBV20-1	NA	13	TRBJ1-5	TGCAGTGCTCCGGGCTCTATGAATCAGCCCCAGCATTTT	CSAPGSMNQPQHF
many	TRBV6-5	NA	14	TRBJ2-7	TGTGCCAGCAGCCACCGCCGGACAGACTACGAGCAGTACTTC	CASSHRRTDYEQYF
many	TRBV19	NA	16	TRBJ1-1	TGTGCCAGTAGTATAGATCCGGGACGTAAGAACACTGAAGCTTTCTTT	CASSIDPGRKNTEAFF
NA	TRBV9	NA	14	TRBJ1-1	TGTGCCAGCAGCGTAGGGCCCCGGGAGGCAGAAACTTTCTTT	CASSVGPREAETFF
NA	TRBV7-2	TRBD1	13	TRBJ2-2	TGTGCCAGCAGCGGACAGGGAGATCAGCCGCTGCTTTTT	CASSGQGDQPLLF
many	TRBV7-6	TRBD1	15	TRBJ2-7	TGTGCCAGCAGCTTAGAAGACAGGGCGCCGTACGAGCAGTACTTC	CASSLEDRAPYEQYF
many	TRBV10-3	NA	18	TRBJ2-2	TGTGCCATCAGGGCAACCAGTGAGGGGTTAGCCAACACCGGGGAGCTGTTTTTT	CAIRATSEGLANTGELFF
many	TRBV6-6	NA	13	TRBJ1-1	TGTGCCAGCACCAGACAAAAGGGCACTGAAGCTTTCTTT	CASTRQKGTEAFF
NA	TRBV24-1	NA	17	TRBJ2-3	TGTGCCACCAGTGGGGAGGTTTCCGGACAGATCACAGATACGCAGTATTTT	CATSGEVSGQITDTQYF
NA	TRBV6-2/TRBV6-3	NA	13	TRBJ2-5	TGTGCCAGCACTCCCCGGACCCAAGAGACCCGGTACTTC	CASTPRTQETRYF
NA	TRBV5-4	NA	13	TRBJ1-1	TGTGCCAGCAGCATCAACGCGCGGAGCAAAGCTTTCTTT	CASSINARSKAFF
once	TRBV24-1	TRBD2	15	TRBJ2-7	TGTGCCACCAGTGTTCGCGGGGGATCTTCCTACGAGCAGTACTTC	CATSVRGGSSYEQYF
many	TRBV6-6	NA	14	TRBJ1-4	TGTGCCGGCGCAGAGACCACAACTAATGAAAAACTGTTTTTT	CAGAETTTNEKLFF
NA	TRBV7-8	NA	14	TRBJ1-4	TGTGCCACTACACTTACCAGGGGAAGGAATCAGCCCCAGTTT	CATTLTRGRNQPQF
NA	TRBV7-9	TRBD2	16	TRBJ2-2	TGTGCCAGCAGCCCATGGGGAGGAGCGGGGGCTGGCTCTCTGTTTTTT	CASSPWGGAGAGSLFF
NA	TRBV10-1	TRBD1	15	TRBJ2-1	TGCGCCAGCAGTGCCGCCGGACAGGCCTACAATGAGCAGTTCTTC	CASSAAGQAYNEQFF
NA	TRBV6-5	TRBD1	15	TRBJ2-7	TGTGCCAGCAGAAACTCCGGGACAGGGAAGTACGAGCAGTACTTC	CASRNSGTGKYEQYF
NA	TRBV5-1	NA	15	TRBJ2-3	TGCGCCAGCAGCTTAACTGGGGGCGAAGGAGATACGCAGTATTTT	CASSLTGGEGDTQYF
NA	TRBV7-3	NA	14	TRBJ1-6	TGTGCCAGCAGTACCGGACTTTATAATTCACCCCTCCACTTT	CASSTGLYNSPLHF
once	TRBV12-3/TRBV12-4	NA	15	TRBJ1-2	TGTGCCAGCAGCTTCACTCGGGCGCACAGTCATGGCTACACCTTC	CASSFTRAHSHGYTF
NA	TRBV6-4	NA	13	TRBJ2-1	TGTGCCAGCAGTAGAGAAAGAGTTAAGCCCCAGTTCTTC	CASSRERVKPQFF
NA	TRBV19	NA	14	TRBJ1-6	TGTGCCAGTAGTATAGTACAGGGCGGTTCACCCCTCCACTTT	CASSIVQGGSPLHF
NA	TRBV12-3/TRBV12-4	NA	14	TRBJ2-7	TGTGCCAGCAGCCAATACGGGGACCCCTACGAGCAGTACTTC	CASSQYGDPYEQYF
many	TRBV24-1	NA	16	TRBJ2-1	TGTGCCACCAGTGATCGAAACAGGGTCGGACACAATGAGCAGTTCTTC	CATSDRNRVGHNEQFF
many	TRBV9	NA	15	TRBJ1-1	TGTGCCAGCAGCGTAGGACTCGGGGTTCCCACTGAAGCTTTCTTT	CASSVGLGVPTEAFF
NA	TRBV9	NA	15	TRBJ2-2	TGTGCCAGCAGCATTAGAAGTGGAGGTGCCGGGTTGTTGTTTTTT	CASSIRSGGAGLLFF
once	TRBV7-8	NA	15	TRBJ1-5	TGTGCCAGCAGCTGGGCGGCAGGGGGCAATCAGCCCCAGCATTTT	CASSWAAGGNQPQHF
NA	TRBV12-3/TRBV12-4	TRBD1	18	TRBJ1-1	TGTGCCAGCAGTTTATTTCCCGGGACAGGGAATTTGAACACTGAAGCTTTCTTT	CASSLFPGTGNLNTEAFF
NA	TRBV29-1	NA	13	TRBJ2-7	TGCAGCGTTGAACGTCAGGGCGGTGCCGAGCAGTACTTC	CSVERQGGAEQYF
NA	TRBV7-3	NA	15	TRBJ1-6	TGTGCCAGCAGCATAACAAGGGGCGCCAACGTACTGATTCACTTT	CASSITRGANVLIHF
NA	TRBV9	TRBD2	15	TRBJ2-1	TGTGCCAGCAGCTTAAGTGGCGGGGGGGCCTATGAGGAGTTCTTC	CASSLSGGGAYEEFF
NA	TRBV5-1	NA	14	TRBJ2-5	TGCGCCAGCAGCTTGGAGGGTGCCGGAAAGACCCAGTACTTC	CASSLEGAGKTQYF
few	TRBV15	NA	13	TRBJ1-5	TGTGCCACCAGCAGAGCAGAGGTTCAGCCCCAGCATTTT	CATSRAEVQPQHF
NA	TRBV7-2	NA	15	TRBJ2-7	TGTGCCAGCAGCTCCGGGGTGGGGAGCAATCACCACCAGTACTTC	CASSSGVGSNHHQYF
few	TRBV2	NA	16	TRBJ1-2	TGTGCCAGCAGGGCCGGGATTGGCGGGGGTAACTATGGCTACACCTTC	CASRAGIGGGNYGYTF